The 2 T cell receptor beta chains below were found in one sample sequenced in a study of identical twins. TCRdb re-derived calls from the 5' RACE reads in MiXCR, one entry per CDR3 protein. The table lists some 1,700,000 distinct CDR3 sequences, around 33% of them singletons, with around 0.25% in the top ten. Sequenced input: cord blood. The source is a newborn girl in good health.

This clonotype appeared many times. The chain uses TRBV11-2 and TRBJ2-5, with 14 nucleotides matching TRBD2. The V segment lost 1 base and the J segment 3 bases; nucleotides outside the gene matches: 4. This CDR3 has 17 residues. CDR1 is SGHAT and CDR2 is FQNNGV in the germline V gene. CDR3 amino acids: CASSLAPGLAGEETQYF. Here the CDR3 DNA reads TGTGCCAGCAGCTTAGCTCCGGGACTAGCGGGAGAAGAGACCCAGTACTTC.

There are a few counts of this clonotype. CDR3 coding DNA: TGTGCCAGCAGCGTCGGATCCCCGTCCTACGAGCAGTACTTC. This encodes CASSVGSPSYEQYF. This sequence joins TRBV7-9 and TRBJ2-7; no clear D. CDR1 and CDR2 from the germline V gene are SEHNR and FQNEAQ (reference sequence). Trimming removed 5 bases from V and 1 base from J, with 12 bases in between. This CDR3 contains 14 residues.